Following are 28 T cell receptor beta chains from one sample sequenced in a study of cytomegalovirus exposure and HLA in healthy donors. With 60 Vbeta and 13 Jbeta primers, the PCR was carried out. Some clones are missing from TCRdb's copy, which holds only in-frame ones; the method was immunoSEQ multiplex PCR. This table has just over 150,000 clones, around 74% appearing once. The sequenced sample consisted of PBMCs. These receptors came from a woman in her 30s in good health and CMV-seronegative.

This clone appeared a few times. The chain carries TRBV12-5 and TRBJ1-2; 10 bases map to TRBD1. Germline CDR1 is LGHNT and CDR2 is FRNRAP. V trimming: 2 bases; J trimming: 3 bases; junction bases outside the gene matches: 18. The CDR3 is made up of 20 amino acids. In nucleotides, the CDR3 is TGTGCTAGTGGTTTGATTGCCTCGCCGGGACAGGGGAGGGGGGACTATGGCTACACCTTC. Its translation: CASGLIASPGQGRGDYGYTF.

The chain links TRBV10-3 to TRBJ2-7; the match to TRBD1 covers 7 bases. The length of the CDR3 is 14 residues. Trimming took 4 bases from V and 5 from J; bases not matched to a gene: 8. Germline assignment: CDR1 ENHRY and CDR2 SYGVKD. The CDR3 is CAISGRQGLDEQYF. CDR3 DNA: TGTGCCATCAGTGGACGACAGGGTTTGGACGAGCAGTACTTC.

Remarks on this clone: This specimen includes other DNA sequences encoding the same CDR3. The gene calls are TRBV5-4 and TRBJ2-3, with 11 bases that match TRBD2. V shed 2 bases and J 4 bases; nucleotides not matched to a gene: 3. Germline V gene data show CDR1 as SGHNT and CDR2 as YYREEE (reference sequence). This CDR3 comprises 15 residues. The CDR3 coding sequence is TGTGCCAGCAGCTTTAGCGGGGGGGCCCCAGATACGCAGTATTTT. Protein product: CASSFSGGAPDTQYF.

J is TRBJ2-2 and V is TRBV5-1, with 8 bases that match TRBD1. Trimming cost V 0 bases and J 4 bases; bases outside gene matches: 5. The CDR3 totals 16 residues. Germline loops: CDR1 SGHRS, CDR2 YFSETQ. CDR3 in DNA: TGCGCCAGCAGCTTGGTCTGGACAGGGATCACCGGGGAGCTGTTTTTT. It translates to CASSLVWTGITGELFF.

The chain employs TRBV11-2 and TRBJ1-1; D is unclear. Trimming pared 4 bases from V and 1 base from J, leaving 10 bases between. The germline CDR1 and CDR2 sequences are SGHAT and FQNNGV. This CDR3 has 14 amino acids. CDR3 loop: CASSSFRGNTEAFF. CDR3 sequence (DNA): TGTGCCAGCAGCTCCTTTCGCGGGAACACTGAAGCTTTCTTT.

This clone showed up just a few times. The chain carries TRBV7-6 and TRBJ2-3; D not certain. The length of the CDR3 is 13 residues. Germline lookup yields CDR1 SGHVS and CDR2 FNYEAQ. V gave up 2 bases and J gave up 8 bases, with 11 bases separating them. Here the CDR3 DNA reads TGTGCCAGCAGCTTAAGGCTGGGCGTTACGCAGTATTTT. It is translated as CASSLRLGVTQYF.

The DNA for the CDR3 is TGTGCCAGCAGCTTACAGGGGACAGGCTACTCCTACGAGCAGTACTTC. The encoded protein is CASSLQGTGYSYEQYF. The chain uses TRBV7-2 and TRBJ2-7; TRBD1 matches 8 bases. The V gene end was trimmed by 2 bases and the J gene end by 0 bases; junction bases not matched to a gene: 6. CDR1 SGHTA and CDR2 FQGNSA come from the germline V gene. The CDR3 runs to 16 residues.

The chain carries TRBV11-1 and TRBJ2-1; TRBD2 matches at 10 bases. The germline CDR1 and CDR2 sequences are SGHAT and FQDESV (reference sequence). CDR3 length: 16 amino acids. The V gene end was trimmed by 0 bases and the J gene end by 3 bases; junction bases not matched to a gene: 2. CDR3 loop: CASSLALAGVYNEQFF. The CDR3 coding sequence is TGTGCCAGCAGCTTAGCTCTAGCGGGGGTCTACAATGAGCAGTTCTTC.

This clone was observed a handful of times. The chain is built from TRBV9 and TRBJ2-2; 11 bases are a match to TRBD2. CDR1 SGDLS and CDR2 YYNGEE come from the germline V gene. The CDR3 consists of 18 residues. J lost 2 bases, V lost 0 bases, and 6 bases had no gene match. CDR3 DNA: TGTGCCAGCAGCGTAGATTCTAGCGGGGGGTCCAACACCGGGGAGCTGTTTTTT. Translating it yields CASSVDSSGGSNTGELFF.

The rearrangement joins TRBV27 to TRBJ2-7, with TRBD2 matching over 11 bases. The CDR3 runs to 13 residues. V was clipped by 8 bases and J by 2 bases; unmatched bases: 2. Germline CDR1 and CDR2: MNHEY and SMNVEV (reference sequence). This CDR3 is CASALAGAYEQYF. The CDR3 DNA reads TGTGCCAGCGCACTAGCGGGGGCCTACGAGCAGTACTTC.

Only a few counts were recorded for this clone. The V call is TRBV5-1, the J call TRBJ2-1; 10 positions match TRBD2. With 3 bases clipped from V and 4 bases from J, the junction kept 4 bases outside the gene matches. The CDR3 sequence is 15 residues long. Germline V gene sequence: CDR1 SGHRS, CDR2 YFSETQ. CDR3 bases: TGCGCCAGCAGCTCAAGCGGGGGGGCGTACAATGAGCAGTTCTTC. Amino acid sequence: CASSSSGGAYNEQFF.

The rearrangement links TRBV9 to TRBJ2-3; a weak D match, TRBD2 (6 bases). Trimming stripped 0 bases from V and 3 bases from J, with 14 bases between. The CDR3 has 16 residues. The germline V gene encodes CDR1 SGDLS and CDR2 YYNGEE. DNA of the CDR3: TGTGCCAGCAGCGTAGGAGTGCCCGGGGGTACAGATACGCAGTATTTT. It encodes CASSVGVPGGTDTQYF. The full variable domain, completed using reference TRBV9 and TRBJ2-3, is DSGVTQTPKHLITATGQRVTLRCSPRSGDLSVYWYQQSLDQGLQFLIQYYNGEERAKGNILERFSAQQFPDLHSELNLSSLELGDSALYFCASSVGVPGGTDTQYFGPGTRLTVL.

The CDR3 here is CASSQEAAGTSSYNEQFF. CDR3 coding DNA: TGTGCCAGCAGCCAAGAAGCAGCAGGGACTAGCTCTTACAATGAGCAGTTCTTC. This sequence joins TRBV4-2 and TRBJ2-1, with 9 bases identical to TRBD2. The CDR3 extends over 18 amino acids. Looked up from germline, CDR1 is LGHNA and CDR2 is YNFKEQ. After removal of 0 bases from V and 4 bases from J, the junction contained 10 bases not matched to a gene.

The chain is built from TRBV5-4 and TRBJ2-7, with TRBD1 matching over 9 bases. After removal of 0 bases from V and 7 bases from J, the junction contained 5 bases not matched to a gene. The germline CDR1 and CDR2 sequences are SGHNT and YYREEE (reference sequence). This CDR3 region has 14 residues. The CDR3 loop reads CASSLDRGQREQYF. CDR3 sequence (DNA): TGTGCCAGCAGCTTGGACAGGGGGCAGAGGGAGCAGTACTTC.

The gene calls are TRBV2 and TRBJ1-1; the D is unclear. V was pared by 1 base and J by 9 bases, with 21 bases between. The germline gives CDR1 SNHLY, CDR2 FYNNEI. The CDR3 spans 16 residues. The CDR3 sequence: CASSEVKGVREVKAFF. The DNA for the CDR3 is TGTGCCAGCAGTGAAGTAAAGGGAGTGAGAGAAGTGAAAGCTTTCTTT.

Turning to this clone: At one end the junction does not follow the germline gene, possibly because of a read error. This specimen includes other DNA sequences encoding the same CDR3. The chain combines TRBV2 with TRBJ2-7, with D possibly being TRBD1 (7 bases). Germline V gives CDR1 SNHLY, CDR2 FYNNEI. The CDR3 contains 14 residues. Written as DNA, the CDR3 is TGTGCCAGCAGACCCCAGGGGGGAATCTACGAGCAGTACTTT. Protein product: CASRPQGGIYEQYF. The full variable domain, with the rest looked up from reference TRBV2 and TRBJ2-7, is EPEVTQTPSHQVTQMGQEVILRCVPISNHLYFYWYRQILGQKVEFLVSFYNNEISEKSEIFDDQFSVERPDGSNFTLKIRSTKLEDSAMYFCASRPQGGIYEQYFGPGTRLTVT.

The CDR3 spells CASSPPTGNNSPLHF. The CDR3 DNA follows: TGTGCCAGCTCACCTCCGACAGGCAATAATTCACCCCTCCACTTT. The rearrangement links TRBV18 to TRBJ1-6; maybe TRBD1 (6 bases). This CDR3 spans 15 amino acids. Germline values: CDR1 KGHSH, CDR2 LQKENI. Trimming shortened V by 3 bases and J by 5 bases, and 11 bases separated the two germline ends.

V and J are TRBV5-1 and TRBJ2-5; 12 positions agree with TRBD2. After removal of 0 bases from V and 4 bases from J, the junction contained 4 bases not matched to a gene. Germline V gene data show CDR1 as SGHRS and CDR2 as YFSETQ. The CDR3 length is 16 residues. CDR3 coding DNA: TGCGCCAGCAGCTTGGGGACTAGCGGGGTCGTAGAGACCCAGTACTTC. Protein: CASSLGTSGVVETQYF.

This clone is a singleton in its sample. The V and J genes are TRBV19 and TRBJ1-2, with 9 bases lining up with TRBD1. CDR3 length: 13 residues. The junction had 7 bases not matched to a gene; V was cut back by 6 bases and J by 8 bases. The germline gives CDR1 LNHDA, CDR2 SQIVND (reference sequence). The chain's CDR3 is CASSGGQGRGYTF. DNA for the CDR3: TGTGCCAGTAGCGGGGGACAGGGACGAGGCTACACCTTC.

The J gene is TRBJ2-2, the V gene TRBV7-9, with 10 bases aligning to TRBD1. Looked up from germline, CDR1 is SEHNR and CDR2 is FQNEAQ (reference sequence). This CDR3 region has 17 residues. Germline trimming cut 4 bases from V and 5 bases from J; bases unmatched to any gene: 10. The CDR3: CASSSRRDRGFTGELFF. In nucleotides, the CDR3 is TGTGCCAGCAGCTCACGCCGGGACAGGGGTTTTACCGGGGAGCTGTTTTTT.

The chain joins TRBV5-6 to TRBJ1-1, with 7 bases aligning to TRBD1. The V and J ends lost 3 bases and 10 bases, in that order; junction bases with no gene match: 21. The CDR3 length is 17 residues. Looked up from germline, CDR1 is SGHDT and CDR2 is YYEEEE. The CDR3 sequence is CASSSYFWTGREWGAFF. In DNA, the CDR3 is TGTGCCAGCAGCTCCTACTTCTGGACAGGAAGGGAGTGGGGAGCTTTCTTT.

As concerns this clone: One end of the junction is discordant with germline, which a read error may explain. The chain links TRBV7-7 to TRBJ2-2, with 13 positions matching TRBD2. The CDR3 has 16 residues. The germline gives CDR1 SSHAT, CDR2 FNYEAQ (reference sequence). The CDR3 region has the DNA TGTGCTAGCAGCCCGTGGACTAGCGGGGGCACCGGGGAGCTGTTTTTT. This sequence encodes CASSPWTSGGTGELFF.

The chain joins TRBV30 to TRBJ1-2; 7 nucleotides match TRBD1. The germline V gene has CDR1 GTSNPN and CDR2 SVGIG (reference sequence). CDR3 length: 12 residues. The V and J ends lost 5 bases and 7 bases, in that order; junction bases with no gene match: 7. The chain's CDR3 is CAWGLYRGGYTF. CDR3 in DNA: TGTGCCTGGGGTTTATACAGGGGTGGCTACACCTTC.

The chain has TRBV13 and TRBJ2-3; weak D call: TRBD2 (5 bases). The CDR3 has 16 residues. V lost 6 bases, J lost 4 bases, and 20 bases lay in between. Looked up from germline, CDR1 is PRHDT and CDR2 is FYEKMQ (reference sequence). DNA for the CDR3: TGTGCCAGCAGTCCGGGGAGAGTCGGAGTCGCAGATACGCAGTATTTT. Translating it yields CASSPGRVGVADTQYF.

V gene TRBV5-1 combines with J gene TRBJ1-1; TRBD1 is a possible D gene (5 bases). The CDR3 extends over 15 amino acids. From germline, CDR1 is SGHRS and CDR2 YFSETQ. Trimming pared 2 bases from V and 5 bases from J, leaving 16 bases between. This CDR3 reads CASSLMGGEWTEAFF. The CDR3 DNA reads TGCGCCAGCAGCTTAATGGGAGGGGAGTGGACTGAAGCTTTCTTT. Complete variable domain (other parts from reference TRBV5-1 and TRBJ1-1): KAGVTQTPRYLIKTRGQQVTLSCSPISGHRSVSWYQQTPGQGLQFLFEYFSETQRNKGNFPGRFSGRQFSNSRSEMNVSTLELGDSALYLCASSLMGGEWTEAFFGQGTRLTVV.

The chain links TRBV2 to TRBJ1-1, with TRBD1 matching over 8 bases. The CDR3 loop spans 13 amino acids. Germline V gene data show CDR1 as SNHLY and CDR2 as FYNNEI. The junction had 4 bases not matched to a gene; V was cut back by 6 bases and J by 4 bases. The CDR3 sequence is CASRSGGITEAFF. For the CDR3, the DNA is TGTGCCAGCAGATCAGGGGGCATCACTGAAGCTTTCTTT.

The chain is built from TRBV5-6 and TRBJ2-7; possibly TRBD1 for D (6 bases). Germline CDR1 SGHDT, CDR2 YYEEEE. V was clipped by 3 bases and J by 1 base, with 14 bases between them. This CDR3 has 15 amino acids. The CDR3 nucleotides read TGTGCCAGCAGCTCGGCCGGGACACCTTCCTACGAGCAGTACTTC. Encoded protein: CASSSAGTPSYEQYF.

V usage is TRBV6-5 and J usage is TRBJ1-1; TRBD1 might be the D (5 bases). This CDR3 region has 14 residues. With 8 bases removed from V and 5 bases from J, the gap between germline ends came to 18 bases. Germline loops: CDR1 MNHEY, CDR2 SVGAGI. CDR3 protein: CASWGRWATTEAFF. The DNA for the CDR3 is TGTGCCAGCTGGGGGAGGTGGGCTACGACTGAAGCTTTCTTT.